Listed below are T cell receptor beta chains from one sample, sequenced in a study of post-analysis software for immune sequencing data. From the PCR reads, TCRdb called clonotypes with MiXCR, one entry per CDR3 protein. Of about 260,000 distinct CDR3 sequences in the sample, just over 35% were seen once. What was sequenced was blood. Receptors originate from a girl aged 5-17 years with multiple sclerosis. The CDR3 runs from the conserved cysteine through the conserved F or W. The D gene is left open where the match is weak. Expanded clones get a size class; other rows say once, few or many, or leave the size out.

v_gene	j_gene	abundance	d_gene	CDR3nt	CDR3aa
TRBV6-6	TRBJ1-1	.	TRBD1	TGTGCCAGCAACCTTCCCGGACAGGGGGGGTGGACTGAAGCTTTCTTT	CASNLPGQGGWTEAFF
TRBV10-3	TRBJ2-1	few	TRBD1	TGTGCCATCAGGGGGACAGAATACAATGAGCAGTTCTTC	CAIRGTEYNEQFF
TRBV5-4	TRBJ2-2	.	.	TGTGCCAGCAGGACGTCCACGGACACCGGGGAGCTGTTTTTT	CASRTSTDTGELFF
TRBV20-1	TRBJ1-6	few	TRBD1	TGCAGTGCTAGTGGCGGGACAGTTAATTCACCCCTCCACTTT	CSASGGTVNSPLHF
TRBV21-1	TRBJ2-2	few	.	TGTGCCAGCAGCAACCGAGGGTCAGCGAACACCGGGGAGCTGTTTTTT	CASSNRGSANTGELFF
TRBV6-5	TRBJ2-5	many	.	TGTGCCAGCAGAGGCCTGGGGGCAGGGGAGACCCAGTACTTC	CASRGLGAGETQYF
TRBV5-1	TRBJ1-1	few	.	TGCGCCAGCAGCTTGGCTTCCGGCACTGAAGCTTTCTTT	CASSLASGTEAFF
TRBV20-1	TRBJ2-5	.	TRBD2	TGCAGTGCTAGGGACTCCGCGGGGGTGGAAGAGACCCAGTACTTC	CSARDSAGVEETQYF
TRBV18	TRBJ2-3	many	TRBD1	TGTGCCAGCTCACCCCCGGGACAGGGGCTGGTATCTAGCACAGATACGCAGTATTTT	CASSPPGQGLVSSTDTQYF
TRBV7-2	TRBJ1-2	few	TRBD1	TGTGCCAGCAGCTTAAAAGGACAGGGGCCCGGCTACACCTTC	CASSLKGQGPGYTF
TRBV10-2	TRBJ2-7	.	.	TGCGCCAGCAGTGAGCTGGGGATTATCTACGAGCAGTACTTC	CASSELGIIYEQYF
TRBV12-3/TRBV12-4	TRBJ2-3	many	.	TGTGCCAGCAGTTACGGGACTAGCACAGATACGCAGTATTTT	CASSYGTSTDTQYF
TRBV30	TRBJ1-4	.	.	TGTGCCTGGAGGGAGACAGAGACCTCCTCTAATGAAAAACTGTTTTTT	CAWRETETSSNEKLFF
TRBV5-1	TRBJ2-7	.	TRBD1	TGCGCCAGCAGCTTAGCTGGGCCCCAGGGGGCCGGCGAGCAGTACTTC	CASSLAGPQGAGEQYF
TRBV25-1	TRBJ1-4	many	.	TGTGCCAGCAGTGAAGCCCCTCCTCGGGACTCGAGTGAAAAACTGTTTTTT	CASSEAPPRDSSEKLFF
TRBV4-1	TRBJ1-3	.	.	TGCGCCAGCGGCAGATGGGGTTTTTGGGGGCCGAGAAGAGGTCACACCATATATTTT	CASGRWGFWGPRRGHTIYF
TRBV7-9	TRBJ1-4	many	.	TGTGCCAGCAGCTTAGCCCTGACAGGCCCTAATGAAAAACTGTTTTTT	CASSLALTGPNEKLFF
TRBV20-1	TRBJ2-1	.	.	TGCAGTGCTACGCCCGGAACTTTCTACAATGAGCAGTTCTTC	CSATPGTFYNEQFF
TRBV12-3/TRBV12-4	TRBJ1-5	once	.	TGTGCCAGCAGTTTATGGCAGGGGCGGCAGCCCCAGCATTTT	CASSLWQGRQPQHF
TRBV5-1	TRBJ2-7	few	.	TGCACCAGCAGCGACTCCGGATACGAGCAGTACTTC	CTSSDSGYEQYF
TRBV29-1	TRBJ1-1	few	TRBD1	TGCAGCGTTGCGATTAGGGGACAGGGTGTGTACACTGAAGCTTTCTTT	CSVAIRGQGVYTEAFF
TRBV2	TRBJ2-3	.	TRBD1	TGTGCCAGCAGTGGTCAACCCGGGACAGGGTCAGATACGCAGTATTTT	CASSGQPGTGSDTQYF
TRBV7-2	TRBJ1-4	.	TRBD1	TGTGCCAGCAGCGAATCCGGGACAGGGGGCGAGGAAAAACTGTTTTTT	CASSESGTGGEEKLFF
TRBV27	TRBJ2-7	.	TRBD1	TGTGCCAGCAAGAGGCCCGGGACAGGGACAACCTACGAGCAGTACTTC	CASKRPGTGTTYEQYF
TRBV5-1	TRBJ2-3	few	.	TGCGCCAGCAGCCTAGCGAGTCGAGATACGCAGTATTTT	CASSLASRDTQYF
TRBV27	TRBJ1-1	.	.	TGTGCCGGCAGTTTACTGCAGGGGAGCGCTGAAGCTTTCTTT	CAGSLLQGSAEAFF
TRBV5-1	TRBJ2-7	.	.	TGCGCCAGCAGCAAGGGTGAGGGGACCTACGAGCAGTACTTC	CASSKGEGTYEQYF
TRBV27	TRBJ2-1	many	.	TGTGCCAGCCGTTCTATCTCCGATGAGCAGTTCTTC	CASRSISDEQFF
TRBV5-1	TRBJ2-5	.	TRBD2	TGCGCCAGCAGCTCGGCCGGGACTAGCGGCGTTGAGGAGCAGTACTTC	CASSSAGTSGVEEQYF
TRBV7-2	TRBJ2-1	many	.	TGTGCCAGCAGCTTATCGTCTAGCACCTACAATGAGCAGTTCTTC	CASSLSSSTYNEQFF
TRBV20-1	TRBJ2-6	many	TRBD2	TGCAGTGCTAGGCTCGGGCGGTTTCGGGGGGGCTCCGGGGCCAACGTCCTGACTTTC	CSARLGRFRGGSGANVLTF
TRBV29-1	TRBJ2-7	.	TRBD2	TGCAGCGTTGAAGAAACGGGCGGGAGTCCCTCCGAGCAGTACTTC	CSVEETGGSPSEQYF
TRBV9	TRBJ2-6	.	.	TGTGCCAGCAGCGCCAGCCCCCGGGGGAGCTACTCTGGGGCCAACGTCCTGACTTTC	CASSASPRGSYSGANVLTF
TRBV4-1	TRBJ2-5	.	.	TGCGCCAGCAGCCGAACCGTTGTCGGGAACCAAGAGACCCAGTACTTC	CASSRTVVGNQETQYF
TRBV20-1	TRBJ1-5	.	TRBD1	TGCAGTGCTAGAGTTGGAATCGGACAGGGACACCAGCCCCAGCATTTT	CSARVGIGQGHQPQHF
TRBV11-2	TRBJ2-7	.	TRBD2	TGTGCCAGCAGCACTAAAACGGGACTAGCGGGAGGAATTGAGCAGTACTTC	CASSTKTGLAGGIEQYF
TRBV20-1	TRBJ2-3	.	TRBD2	TGCAGTGCTAGAGGGACTAGCGGGAGGGAGGATACGCAGTATTTT	CSARGTSGREDTQYF
TRBV7-9	TRBJ1-4	.	.	TGTGCCAGCAGCCATGACAAGGCGGCGGAAAAACTGTTTTTT	CASSHDKAAEKLFF
TRBV4-1	TRBJ2-3	many	.	TGCGCCAGCAGCCATCAGGGGGGACATACGCAGTATTTT	CASSHQGGHTQYF
TRBV12-3/TRBV12-4	TRBJ2-1	.	TRBD2	TGTGCCAGCAGAGGACTAAGCGGGGGGCCATACAATGAGCAGTTCTTC	CASRGLSGGPYNEQFF
TRBV6-1	TRBJ2-5	many	.	TGTGCCAGCAGCTCGCAGACTGGATCCCAAGAGACCCAGTACTTC	CASSSQTGSQETQYF
TRBV4-1	TRBJ1-2	many	TRBD1	TGCGCCAGCAGCCAGTTGACAGGGGTGGACTATGGCTACACCTTC	CASSQLTGVDYGYTF
TRBV7-6	TRBJ2-1	.	.	TGTGCCAGCAGCTTAGGGGCAATCATCGGGGGCAATGAGCAGTTCTTC	CASSLGAIIGGNEQFF
TRBV12-3/TRBV12-4	TRBJ2-6	once	.	TGTGCCAGCAGTAGCTCCTCAGGTGACTCTGGGGCCAACGTCCTGACTTTC	CASSSSSGDSGANVLTF
TRBV20-1	TRBJ2-1	many	TRBD2	TGCAGTGCTGGGAGGACTAGCGGGACGGGGCAGTTCTTC	CSAGRTSGTGQFF
TRBV5-1	TRBJ1-6	.	TRBD1	TGCGCCAGTCACGGACAGGGGACTTCACCCCTCCACTTT	CASHGQGTSPLHF